These T cell receptor beta chains were read from a single sample in a study of identical twins. TCRdb re-called the 5' RACE reads through MiXCR, storing one row per CDR3 protein. The sample has some 460,000 distinct CDR3 sequences, 12% to 15% seen once. These data were also reused for a study on yellow fever vaccine responses in identical twins.

Specimen: CD4+ T cells sorted from blood. Receptors originate from a woman in her late teens or twenties in good health. CDR3s include the opening cysteine and the closing phenylalanine or tryptophan. Each record gives: J gene, clone size, D gene, V gene, CDR3 DNA, CDR3 protein. D genes are given only for firm matches. Not every row has a clone size; where given, it reads once, few, many or a size class.

j_gene: TRBJ2-3
abundance: -
d_gene: -
v_gene: TRBV28
CDR3nt: TGTGCCAGCAGTTTGGCCCTGAATACGCAGTATTTT
CDR3aa: CASSLALNTQYF

j_gene: TRBJ2-1
abundance: few
d_gene: -
v_gene: TRBV28
CDR3nt: TGTGCCAGCAGTTCACCTAGAACCAATGAGCAGTTCTTC
CDR3aa: CASSSPRTNEQFF

j_gene: TRBJ2-3
abundance: few
d_gene: TRBD2
v_gene: TRBV27
CDR3nt: TGTGCCAGCAGTCCGATGATCGCGGGAGGAGATACGCAGTATTTT
CDR3aa: CASSPMIAGGDTQYF

j_gene: TRBJ2-5
abundance: -
d_gene: TRBD1
v_gene: TRBV3-1
CDR3nt: TGTGCCAGCAGCTCGGGACAGGCCCAAGAGATCCAGTACTTC
CDR3aa: CASSSGQAQEIQYF

j_gene: TRBJ2-1
abundance: -
d_gene: -
v_gene: TRBV7-3
CDR3nt: TGTGCCAGCAGCTTAACGATCCAGCATGAGCAGTTCTTC
CDR3aa: CASSLTIQHEQFF

j_gene: TRBJ1-1
abundance: few
d_gene: -
v_gene: TRBV6-1
CDR3nt: TGTGCCAGCTCCTCAGAACAGTCGCGGACTGAAGCTTTCTTT
CDR3aa: CASSSEQSRTEAFF

j_gene: TRBJ2-6
abundance: few
d_gene: TRBD1
v_gene: TRBV6-1
CDR3nt: TGTGCCAGCAGTAAGGGACAGGGGGGTGGGGCCAACGTCCTGACTTTC
CDR3aa: CASSKGQGGGANVLTF

j_gene: TRBJ2-3
abundance: -
d_gene: -
v_gene: TRBV29-1
CDR3nt: TGCAGCGCTCAGGGGATATACACAGATACGCAGTATTTT
CDR3aa: CSAQGIYTDTQYF

j_gene: TRBJ2-1
abundance: many
d_gene: -
v_gene: TRBV6-5
CDR3nt: TGTGCCAGCAGTAAAAGCCGGGATGAGCAGTTCTTC
CDR3aa: CASSKSRDEQFF

j_gene: TRBJ1-5
abundance: -
d_gene: -
v_gene: TRBV10-3
CDR3nt: TGTGCCATCAGTGAGTCGGGTTCGGCCCAGCATTTT
CDR3aa: CAISESGSAQHF